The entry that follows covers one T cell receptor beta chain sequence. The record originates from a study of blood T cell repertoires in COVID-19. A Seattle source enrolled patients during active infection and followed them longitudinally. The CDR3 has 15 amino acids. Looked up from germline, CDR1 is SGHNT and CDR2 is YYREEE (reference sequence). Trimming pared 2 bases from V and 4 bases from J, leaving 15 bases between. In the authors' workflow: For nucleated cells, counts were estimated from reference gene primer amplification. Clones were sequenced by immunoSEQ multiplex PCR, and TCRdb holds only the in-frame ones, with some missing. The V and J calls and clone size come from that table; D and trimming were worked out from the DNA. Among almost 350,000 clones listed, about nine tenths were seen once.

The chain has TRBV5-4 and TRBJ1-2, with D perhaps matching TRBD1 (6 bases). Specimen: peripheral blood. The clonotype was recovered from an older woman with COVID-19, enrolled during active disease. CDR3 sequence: CASSFSFGGGYGYTF. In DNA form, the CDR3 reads TGTGCCAGCAGCTTCAGTTTTGGGGGCGGCTATGGCTACACCTTC.